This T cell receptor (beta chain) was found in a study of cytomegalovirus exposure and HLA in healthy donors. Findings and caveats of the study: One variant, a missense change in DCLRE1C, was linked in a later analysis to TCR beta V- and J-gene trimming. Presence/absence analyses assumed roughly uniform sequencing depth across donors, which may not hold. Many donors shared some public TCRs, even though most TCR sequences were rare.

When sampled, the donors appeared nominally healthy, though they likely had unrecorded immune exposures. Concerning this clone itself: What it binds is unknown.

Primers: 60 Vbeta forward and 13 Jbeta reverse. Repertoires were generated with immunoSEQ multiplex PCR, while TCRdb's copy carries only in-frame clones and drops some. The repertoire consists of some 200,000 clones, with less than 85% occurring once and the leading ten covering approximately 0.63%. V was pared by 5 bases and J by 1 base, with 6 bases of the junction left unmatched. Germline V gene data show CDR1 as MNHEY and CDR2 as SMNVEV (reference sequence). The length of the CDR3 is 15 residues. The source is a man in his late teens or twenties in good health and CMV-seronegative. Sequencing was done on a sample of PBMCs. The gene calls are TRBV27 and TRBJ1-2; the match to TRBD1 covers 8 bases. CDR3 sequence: CASSLGQGSNYGYTF. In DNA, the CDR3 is TGTGCCAGCAGTCTAGGACAGGGAAGTAACTATGGCTACACCTTC.